What follows are 17 T cell receptor beta chains derived from one specimen sequenced in a study of post-analysis software for immune sequencing data. Study conclusions and caveats: TRBV5-6, TRBV5-1 and TRBV20-1 belonged to a set of about five TRBV segments that were more frequent in patients than controls.

Their cognate antigens are unknown. Each TCR beta cDNA library carried unique molecular identifiers. MiXCR was run by TCRdb on the PCR reads, yielding one entry per CDR3 protein. This sample has almost 700,000 distinct CDR3 sequences, with approximately 59% found just once. The material sequenced was blood. Every receptor here comes from a girl aged 2-9 years with multiple sclerosis.

The V gene is TRBV10-3, the J gene TRBJ2-4; a possible D gene is TRBD2 (6 bases). CDR3 size: 15 residues. From germline, CDR1 is ENHRY and CDR2 SYGVKD. Trimming took off 0 bases at V and 6 bases at J, with 12 bases between the two ends. CDR3 coding DNA: TGTGCCATCAGTGAGTCGAGGGACGGGGGAAACATTCAGTACTTC. Residues: CAISESRDGGNIQYF.

CDR3 coding DNA: TGTGCCAGCAGCCCCGGTCCCGAAGAGACCCAGTACTTC. It is translated as CASSPGPEETQYF. The chain has TRBV9 and TRBJ2-5; D gene unclear. This CDR3 contains 13 residues. V gave up 4 bases and J gave up 3 bases, with 10 bases separating them. Germline V lookup: CDR1 SGDLS, CDR2 YYNGEE.

The genes are TRBV7-2 and TRBJ1-1; the D gene is possibly TRBD1 (5 bases). V shed 5 bases and J shed 5 bases, with 18 bases lying between them. CDR1 and CDR2 from the germline V gene are SGHTA and FQGNSA. This CDR3 region has 15 residues. The CDR3 sequence: CASSRDSPSGTEAFF. CDR3 coding DNA: TGTGCCAGCAGCCGGGACTCACCAAGCGGAACTGAAGCTTTCTTT.

Comments on this clonotype: One junction end does not reproduce the germline sequence, and a read error may be involved. V and J are TRBV5-1 and TRBJ2-3; perhaps TRBD1 as D (6 bases). This CDR3 is 16 amino acids long. Germline V gives CDR1 SGHRS, CDR2 YFSETQ. The CDR3 here is CASSPGEGVLTDTQYF. The CDR3 bases are TGCGCCAGCAGCCCAGGCGAGGGGGTCTTGACAGACACGCAGTATTTT.

Only a few counts were recorded for this clonotype. V is TRBV12-3 or TRBV12-4 and J is TRBJ1-4, with D possibly matching TRBD1 (5 bases). The CDR3 spans 14 residues. V lost 2 bases to trimming and J lost 6 bases, with 10 bases between them. In DNA form, the CDR3 reads TGTGCCAGCAGTTTAAGGGGAAGAGATGAAAAACTGTTTTTT. This codes for CASSLRGRDEKLFF.

The chain links TRBV12-3 or TRBV12-4 to TRBJ2-3; 14 bases are shared with TRBD2. Germline trimming cut 5 bases from V and 4 bases from J; bases unmatched to any gene: 11. CDR3 size: 18 residues. The CDR3 spells CASSLRLAGGNSADTQYF. The CDR3 DNA reads TGTGCCAGCAGTCTCAGACTAGCGGGAGGGAATTCGGCAGATACGCAGTATTTT.

This clonotype was detected only once. The chain is built from TRBV6-1 and TRBJ2-1, with TRBD2 identical over 15 bases. V was clipped by 5 bases and J by 0 bases; unmatched bases: 11. Germline CDR1 is MNHNS and CDR2 is SASEGT. The CDR3 sequence is 20 residues long. The CDR3 here is CASSQSGTSGRTSSYNEQFF. CDR3 bases: TGTGCCAGCAGTCAATCCGGGACTAGCGGGAGGACCAGCTCCTACAATGAGCAGTTCTTC.

This clonotype was counted between two and nine times. The rearrangement joins TRBV29-1 to TRBJ2-7, with TRBD1 matching over 12 bases. The germline V gene encodes CDR1 SQVTM and CDR2 ANQGSEA. This CDR3 has 14 amino acids. V shed 6 bases and J 5 bases; nucleotides not matched to a gene: 8. The CDR3, as DNA: TGCAGCGTGGAACCGGGACAGGGGGCGGACGAGCAGTACTTC. As protein: CSVEPGQGADEQYF.

In its sample, this clonotype was seen a few times. The genes are TRBV6-6 and TRBJ2-5; 10 nucleotides match TRBD1. V shed 7 bases, J shed 4 bases, and the junction held 6 bases outside the gene matches. The CDR3 length is 14 residues. CDR1 and CDR2 (germline): MNHNY, SVGAGI (reference sequence). In DNA, the CDR3 is TGTGCCAGCATGTTAGACAGGGGGCGAGAGACCCAGTACTTC. This codes for CASMLDRGRETQYF.

This clonotype was observed a few times. The chain recombines TRBV9 with TRBJ1-2; possible D gene TRBD1, 5 bases. The V end was cut by 8 bases, the J end by 7 bases, with 21 bases between. This CDR3 is built from 14 residues. Germline assignment: CDR1 SGDLS and CDR2 YYNGEE. Here the CDR3 reads CASSPLPQGAGYTF. The CDR3 bases are TGTGCCAGTAGCCCCCTTCCTCAAGGGGCTGGCTACACCTTC.

The CDR3 sequence: CATAWGYRYEQYF. CDR3 nucleotides: TGTGCCACCGCGTGGGGCTATCGCTACGAGCAGTACTTC. V usage is TRBV2 and J usage is TRBJ2-7; D perhaps matches TRBD1 (5 bases). The germline gives CDR1 SNHLY, CDR2 FYNNEI. The ends were cut back, 10 bases at V and 3 bases at J, with 16 bases in the middle. This CDR3 contains 13 residues.

The CDR3 coding sequence is TGCGCCAGCAGCCAAGCAGGGGACTATGGCTACACCTTC. It specifies CASSQAGDYGYTF. The chain combines TRBV4-1 with TRBJ1-2, with D tentatively TRBD1 (6 bases). V lost 1 base and J 3 bases, leaving 6 bases between the germline ends. Germline-derived CDR1 and CDR2 are MGHRA and YSYEKL. The CDR3 has 13 amino acids.

The J gene is TRBJ2-7, the V gene TRBV15; tentatively, D is TRBD1 (6 bases). Per germline, CDR1 LNHNV and CDR2 YYDKDF (reference sequence). The CDR3 spans 13 residues. The ends were cut back, 8 bases at V and 0 bases at J, with 11 bases in the middle. CDR3 sequence reads: CATQRDTSYEQYF. CDR3 DNA sequence: TGTGCCACCCAACGGGACACCTCCTACGAGCAGTACTTC.

The V gene is TRBV29-1, the J gene TRBJ2-1; the D gene could be TRBD1 or TRBD2 (5 bases each). V was trimmed by 6 bases and J by 0 bases, leaving 21 bases between them. Germline CDR1 reads SQVTM; CDR2 reads ANQGSEA. The CDR3 loop spans 17 amino acids. The CDR3 sequence: CSVVQQDWGSSYNEQFF. The CDR3 bases are TGCAGCGTCGTACAACAGGATTGGGGGAGCTCCTACAATGAGCAGTTCTTC.

The chain has TRBV3-1 and TRBJ2-5; TRBD2 matches at 11 bases. CDR1 LGHDT and CDR2 YNNKEL come from the germline V gene (reference sequence). V was pared by 4 bases and J by 1 base, with 5 bases of the junction left unmatched. The CDR3 spans 16 residues. The CDR3 DNA follows: TGTGCCAGCAGCCCGGGACTAGCGGAGATCCAAGAGACCCAGTACTTC. Its protein is CASSPGLAEIQETQYF.

The chain employs TRBV6-5 and TRBJ2-1; 9 bases agree with TRBD2. Looked up from germline, CDR1 is MNHEY and CDR2 is SVGAGI. After removal of 4 bases from V and 10 bases from J, the junction contained 2 bases not matched to a gene. The CDR3 runs 12 residues. This chain's CDR3 is CASSLTSGEQFF. CDR3 coding DNA: TGTGCCAGCAGTTTAACTAGCGGGGAGCAGTTCTTC.

This clonotype turned up a few times. The chain couples TRBV12-3 or TRBV12-4 to TRBJ1-5; TRBD1 might be the D (5 bases). CDR3 length equals 15 residues. Trimming removed 3 bases at V and 0 bases at J, with 9 bases between. The CDR3 region is CASSFGGYSNQPQHF. The CDR3 DNA reads TGTGCCAGCAGTTTCGGGGGGTATAGCAATCAGCCCCAGCATTTT.